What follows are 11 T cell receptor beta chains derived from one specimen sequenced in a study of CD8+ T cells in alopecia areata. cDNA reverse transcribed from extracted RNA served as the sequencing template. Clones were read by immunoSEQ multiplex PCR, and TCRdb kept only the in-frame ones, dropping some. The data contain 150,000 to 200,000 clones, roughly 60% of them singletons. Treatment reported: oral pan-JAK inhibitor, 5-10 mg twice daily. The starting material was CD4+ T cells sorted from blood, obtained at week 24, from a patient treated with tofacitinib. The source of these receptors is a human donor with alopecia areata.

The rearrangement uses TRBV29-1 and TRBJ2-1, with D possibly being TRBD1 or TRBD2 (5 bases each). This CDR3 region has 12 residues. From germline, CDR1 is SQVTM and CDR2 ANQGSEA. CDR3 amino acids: CNGATSYNEQFF. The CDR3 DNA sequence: TGCAACGGGGCCACCTCCTACAATGAGCAGTTCTTC.

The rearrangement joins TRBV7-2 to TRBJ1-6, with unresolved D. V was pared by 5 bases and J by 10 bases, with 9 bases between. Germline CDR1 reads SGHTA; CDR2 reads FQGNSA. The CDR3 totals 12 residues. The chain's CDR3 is CASSLIGSPLHF. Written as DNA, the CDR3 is TGTGCCAGCAGCCTCATCGGGTCACCCCTCCACTTT. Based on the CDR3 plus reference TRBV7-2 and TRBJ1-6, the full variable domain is GAGVSQSPSNKVTEKGKDVELRCDPISGHTALYWYRQSLGQGLEFLIYFQGNSAPDKSGLPSDRFSAERTGGSVSTLTIQRTQQEDSAVYLCASSLIGSPLHFGNGTRLTVT.

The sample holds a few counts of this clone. CDR3 protein: CASSLVNSPLHF. The CDR3 DNA is TGTGCCAGCAGCTTAGTTAATTCACCCCTCCACTTT. The V call is TRBV7-9, the J call TRBJ1-6; D is uncertain. Germline loops: CDR1 SEHNR, CDR2 FQNEAQ (reference sequence). This CDR3 is built from 12 residues. V was cut by 1 base and J by 6 bases, with 1 base left in between.

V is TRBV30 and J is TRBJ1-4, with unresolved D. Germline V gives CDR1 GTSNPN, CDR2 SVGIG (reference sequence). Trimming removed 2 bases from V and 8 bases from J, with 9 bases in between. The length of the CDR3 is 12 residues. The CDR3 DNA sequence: TGTGCCTGGAGTAGGGCCGGAGAAAAACTGTTTTTT. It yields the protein CAWSRAGEKLFF.

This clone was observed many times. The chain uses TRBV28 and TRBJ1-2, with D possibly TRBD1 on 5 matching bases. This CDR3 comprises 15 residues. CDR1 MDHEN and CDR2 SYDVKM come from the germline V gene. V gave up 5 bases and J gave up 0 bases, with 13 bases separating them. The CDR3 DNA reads TGTGCCAGCAGTCCAAACAGGTTTTCTAACTATGGCTACACCTTC. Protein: CASSPNRFSNYGYTF.

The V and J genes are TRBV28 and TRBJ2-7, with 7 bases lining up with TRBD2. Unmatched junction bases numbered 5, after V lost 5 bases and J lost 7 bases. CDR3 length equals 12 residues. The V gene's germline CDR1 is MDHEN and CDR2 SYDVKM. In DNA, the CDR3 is TGTGCCAGCAGTGGGACTATTATGGAGCAGTACTTC. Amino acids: CASSGTIMEQYF.

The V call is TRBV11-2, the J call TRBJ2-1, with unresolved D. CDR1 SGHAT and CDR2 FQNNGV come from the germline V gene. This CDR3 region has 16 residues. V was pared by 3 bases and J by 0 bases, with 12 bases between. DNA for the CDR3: TGTGCCAGCAGCTTCGGCTTTCAGAGCTCCTACAATGAGCAGTTCTTC. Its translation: CASSFGFQSSYNEQFF.

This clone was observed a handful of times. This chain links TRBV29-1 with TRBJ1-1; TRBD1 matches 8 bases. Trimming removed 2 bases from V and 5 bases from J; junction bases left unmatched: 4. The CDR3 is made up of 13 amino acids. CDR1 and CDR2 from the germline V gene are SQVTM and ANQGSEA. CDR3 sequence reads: CSVEQGAKTEAFF. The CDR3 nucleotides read TGCAGCGTTGAACAGGGGGCTAAGACTGAAGCTTTCTTT.

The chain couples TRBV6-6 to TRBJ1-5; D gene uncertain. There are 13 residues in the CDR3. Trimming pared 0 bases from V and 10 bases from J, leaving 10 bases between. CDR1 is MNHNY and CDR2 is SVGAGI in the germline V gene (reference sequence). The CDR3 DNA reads TGTGCCAGCAGTTACTCGCCCCTTGGCCCCCAGCATTTT. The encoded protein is CASSYSPLGPQHF.

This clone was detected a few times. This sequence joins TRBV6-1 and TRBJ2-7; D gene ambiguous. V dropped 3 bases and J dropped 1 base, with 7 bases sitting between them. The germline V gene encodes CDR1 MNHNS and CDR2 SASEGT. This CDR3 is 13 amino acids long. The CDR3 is CASSEVRSYEQYF. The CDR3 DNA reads TGTGCCAGCAGTGAGGTGCGGTCCTACGAGCAGTACTTC.

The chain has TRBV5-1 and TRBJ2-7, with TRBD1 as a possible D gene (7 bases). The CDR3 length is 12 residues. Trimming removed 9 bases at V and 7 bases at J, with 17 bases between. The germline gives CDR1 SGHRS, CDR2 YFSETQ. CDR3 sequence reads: CATSKQGREQYF. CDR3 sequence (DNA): TGCGCCACCTCAAAACAGGGGAGGGAGCAGTACTTC.